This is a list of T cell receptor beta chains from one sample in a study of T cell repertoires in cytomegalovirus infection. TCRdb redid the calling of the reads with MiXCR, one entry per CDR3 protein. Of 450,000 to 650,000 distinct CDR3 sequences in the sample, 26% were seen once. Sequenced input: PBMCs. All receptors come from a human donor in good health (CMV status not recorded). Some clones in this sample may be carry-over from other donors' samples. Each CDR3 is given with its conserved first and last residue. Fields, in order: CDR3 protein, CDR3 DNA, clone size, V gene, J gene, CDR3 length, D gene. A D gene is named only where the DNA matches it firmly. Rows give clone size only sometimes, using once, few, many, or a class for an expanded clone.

CDR3 protein: CASRPGQGVADTQYF
CDR3 DNA: TGTGCCAGCAGGCCGGGACAGGGTGTGGCAGATACGCAGTATTTT
clone size: few
V gene: TRBV12-3/TRBV12-4
J gene: TRBJ2-3
CDR3 length: 15
D gene: TRBD1

CDR3 protein: CASSPPGTANTEAFF
CDR3 DNA: TGTGCCAGCAGCCCCCCCGGGACAGCGAACACTGAAGCTTTCTTT
clone size: NA
V gene: TRBV7-9
J gene: TRBJ1-1
CDR3 length: 15
D gene: TRBD1

CDR3 protein: CASSLRDRSNQPQHF
CDR3 DNA: TGTGCCAGCAGTCTGCGGGACAGGAGCAATCAGCCCCAGCATTTT
clone size: few
V gene: TRBV2
J gene: TRBJ1-5
CDR3 length: 15
D gene: TRBD1

CDR3 protein: CASSQVGTGGFGNQPQHF
CDR3 DNA: TGTGCCAGCAGCCAAGTAGGGACAGGGGGCTTTGGCAATCAGCCCCAGCATTTT
clone size: NA
V gene: TRBV4-1
J gene: TRBJ1-5
CDR3 length: 18
D gene: TRBD1

CDR3 protein: CASSPHRDRPYEQYF
CDR3 DNA: TGTGCCAGCAGTCCTCACCGGGACAGACCCTACGAGCAGTACTTC
clone size: NA
V gene: TRBV7-3
J gene: TRBJ2-7
CDR3 length: 15
D gene: TRBD1

CDR3 protein: CATSDTGTKGELFF
CDR3 DNA: TGTGCCACCAGTGACACCGGGACTAAAGGGGAGCTGTTTTTT
clone size: NA
V gene: TRBV24-1
J gene: TRBJ2-2
CDR3 length: 14
D gene: TRBD2

CDR3 protein: CASSSGLAGVSPTDTQYF
CDR3 DNA: TGTGCCAGCAGCTCAGGACTAGCGGGAGTCAGCCCCACAGATACGCAGTATTTT
clone size: NA
V gene: TRBV7-9
J gene: TRBJ2-3
CDR3 length: 18
D gene: TRBD2

CDR3 protein: CASSSPGLAGAGELFF
CDR3 DNA: TGTGCCAGCAGCTCTCCGGGACTAGCGGGAGCCGGGGAGCTGTTTTTT
clone size: NA
V gene: TRBV11-2
J gene: TRBJ2-2
CDR3 length: 16
D gene: TRBD2

CDR3 protein: CASSLGSGANTGELFF
CDR3 DNA: TGTGCCAGCAGCTTGGGATCGGGAGCGAACACCGGGGAGCTGTTTTTT
clone size: few
V gene: TRBV5-4
J gene: TRBJ2-2
CDR3 length: 16
D gene: NA

CDR3 protein: CASSYRTSGMNEQFF
CDR3 DNA: TGTGCCAGCAGCTATAGGACTAGCGGGATGAATGAGCAGTTCTTC
clone size: few
V gene: TRBV7-9
J gene: TRBJ2-1
CDR3 length: 15
D gene: TRBD2

CDR3 protein: CSVEVTEPNTGELFF
CDR3 DNA: TGCAGCGTTGAAGTTACGGAACCGAACACCGGGGAGCTGTTTTTT
clone size: NA
V gene: TRBV29-1
J gene: TRBJ2-2
CDR3 length: 15
D gene: NA

CDR3 protein: CAISESLLVNSGNTIYF
CDR3 DNA: TGTGCCATCAGTGAGTCCCTCCTAGTTAACTCTGGAAACACCATATATTTT
clone size: NA
V gene: TRBV10-3
J gene: TRBJ1-3
CDR3 length: 17
D gene: NA

CDR3 protein: CASISGRHGLADTQYF
CDR3 DNA: TGTGCCAGCATTTCCGGAAGACATGGTCTCGCAGATACGCAGTATTTT
clone size: NA
V gene: TRBV5-5
J gene: TRBJ2-3
CDR3 length: 16
D gene: NA

CDR3 protein: CASSLGRGKVGVNSYNEQFF
CDR3 DNA: TGTGCCAGCAGCTTAGGTAGGGGCAAGGTAGGTGTTAACTCCTACAATGAGCAGTTCTTC
clone size: NA
V gene: TRBV11-2
J gene: TRBJ2-1
CDR3 length: 20
D gene: NA

CDR3 protein: CASSSLDRDYNEQFF
CDR3 DNA: TGTGCCAGCAGTTCTCTGGACAGGGACTACAATGAGCAGTTCTTC
clone size: once
V gene: TRBV6-2/TRBV6-3
J gene: TRBJ2-1
CDR3 length: 15
D gene: TRBD1

CDR3 protein: CASSRGGLYEQYF
CDR3 DNA: TGTGCCAGCAGCCGGGGCGGACTGTACGAGCAGTACTTC
clone size: NA
V gene: TRBV5-4
J gene: TRBJ2-7
CDR3 length: 13
D gene: NA

CDR3 protein: CASGNSLEAGNTIYF
CDR3 DNA: TGTGCTAGTGGTAACTCTCTGGAGGCTGGAAACACCATATATTTT
clone size: few
V gene: TRBV12-5
J gene: TRBJ1-3
CDR3 length: 15
D gene: NA

CDR3 protein: CSVGLGQGPRTQYF
CDR3 DNA: TGCAGCGTTGGATTGGGACAGGGGCCCCGTACGCAGTATTTT
clone size: NA
V gene: TRBV29-1
J gene: TRBJ2-3
CDR3 length: 14
D gene: TRBD1

CDR3 protein: CASSLTREGNTIYF
CDR3 DNA: TGTGCCAGCAGCTTGACCAGAGAGGGAAACACCATATATTTT
clone size: many
V gene: TRBV7-8
J gene: TRBJ1-3
CDR3 length: 14
D gene: NA

CDR3 protein: CASSHGTSGRAWVDETQYF
CDR3 DNA: TGTGCCAGCAGCCACGGGACTAGCGGGAGGGCCTGGGTGGATGAGACCCAGTACTTC
clone size: once
V gene: TRBV6-1
J gene: TRBJ2-5
CDR3 length: 19
D gene: TRBD2

CDR3 protein: CASLRGFGLNTEAFF
CDR3 DNA: TGTGCCAGCCTTCGAGGGTTTGGGCTAAACACTGAAGCTTTCTTT
clone size: few
V gene: TRBV19
J gene: TRBJ1-1
CDR3 length: 15
D gene: NA

CDR3 protein: CASSLVRDYALREQFF
CDR3 DNA: TGTGCCAGCAGCTTAGTGCGGGACTACGCGCTCCGTGAGCAGTTCTTC
clone size: NA
V gene: TRBV7-8
J gene: TRBJ2-1
CDR3 length: 16
D gene: TRBD2

CDR3 protein: CASSPGTASGNTIYF
CDR3 DNA: TGTGCCAGCAGCCCCGGGACGGCCTCTGGAAACACCATATATTTT
clone size: many
V gene: TRBV7-2
J gene: TRBJ1-3
CDR3 length: 15
D gene: NA

CDR3 protein: CASSERGRTQYF
CDR3 DNA: TGTGCCAGCAGTGAACGAGGGCGGACGCAGTATTTT
clone size: NA
V gene: TRBV6-1
J gene: TRBJ2-3
CDR3 length: 12
D gene: NA

CDR3 protein: CASSKPLAGGGANVLTF
CDR3 DNA: TGTGCCAGCAGTAAACCCCTGGCGGGAGGTGGGGCCAACGTCCTGACTTTC
clone size: NA
V gene: TRBV28
J gene: TRBJ2-6
CDR3 length: 17
D gene: TRBD2

CDR3 protein: CAISEKRGGRSTGELFF
CDR3 DNA: TGTGCCATCAGTGAGAAGAGGGGAGGGCGGAGCACCGGGGAGCTGTTTTTT
clone size: once
V gene: TRBV10-3
J gene: TRBJ2-2
CDR3 length: 17
D gene: TRBD2